This T cell receptor beta chain was observed in a study of T-cell memory formation after mild COVID-19. Study overall: For the most part, TCR clusters were specific to one donor.

Study results and caveats: Contracting CD4+ clones sat mainly in CM and EM; CD8+ in EMRA. Certain responding clones were present in pre-infection memory, suggesting participation of cross-reactive memory.

This clonotype was counted a few times. Antigen unknown. The length of the CDR3 is 15 residues. Germline values: CDR1 DFQATT, CDR2 SNEGSKA (reference sequence). V was shortened by 6 bases and J by 2 bases, with 20 bases between the two germline ends. Researchers used 5'RACE with constant-segment primers to make TCR alpha and TCR beta cDNA libraries that carry sample barcodes and UMIs. Each CDR3 protein gets one entry after TCRdb re-called the 5' RACE reads with MiXCR. The table records 200,000 to 250,000 distinct CDR3 sequences, around 10% of them present only once. This sequence was found in a man between 18 and 35 years old who had mild COVID-19 (a few samples of this study predate the infection). Cell type and time point are not known. V and J are TRBV20-1 and TRBJ2-7, with a possible D match to TRBD2 (7 bases). The sample comprised PBMCs or a T cell subset sorted from them (not recorded which). DNA for the CDR3: TGCAGTGCGGGGGGGGGCCAGGTTCAGACCTACGAGCAGTACTTC. This translates into CSAGGGQVQTYEQYF.